The entry below gives a single TCR beta chain sequence along with its context. These data originate in a study of blood T cell repertoires in COVID-19. Study-wide background: Some COVID-19 samples were acute and others convalescent; all came from the United States, Italy and Spain. T cells, B-cell-depleted T cells, or PBMCs provided the cDNA or gDNA that served as material.

CDR1 and CDR2 from the germline V gene are SGHTA and FQGTGA. V was shortened by 4 bases and J by 6 bases, with 9 bases between the two germline ends. The length of the CDR3 is 13 residues. In the study's own analysis: For nucleated cells, counts were estimated from reference gene primer amplification. The protocol was immunoSEQ multiplex PCR, while the TCRdb copy is restricted to in-frame clones and leaves out a portion. V, J and clone size are those of that table, while D and trimming were read from the DNA. Of under 200,000 clones in the sample, around 83% are singletons; the top ten hold less than 2%.

The chain employs TRBV7-3 and TRBJ2-2; possible D gene TRBD2, 6 bases. This receptor was obtained from a human donor in a cohort sampled during active COVID-19. The sequenced sample consisted of peripheral blood. In nucleotides, the CDR3 is TGTGCCAGCAGCTCCGCGGGGTCCGGGGAGCTGTTTTTT. This sequence encodes CASSSAGSGELFF.